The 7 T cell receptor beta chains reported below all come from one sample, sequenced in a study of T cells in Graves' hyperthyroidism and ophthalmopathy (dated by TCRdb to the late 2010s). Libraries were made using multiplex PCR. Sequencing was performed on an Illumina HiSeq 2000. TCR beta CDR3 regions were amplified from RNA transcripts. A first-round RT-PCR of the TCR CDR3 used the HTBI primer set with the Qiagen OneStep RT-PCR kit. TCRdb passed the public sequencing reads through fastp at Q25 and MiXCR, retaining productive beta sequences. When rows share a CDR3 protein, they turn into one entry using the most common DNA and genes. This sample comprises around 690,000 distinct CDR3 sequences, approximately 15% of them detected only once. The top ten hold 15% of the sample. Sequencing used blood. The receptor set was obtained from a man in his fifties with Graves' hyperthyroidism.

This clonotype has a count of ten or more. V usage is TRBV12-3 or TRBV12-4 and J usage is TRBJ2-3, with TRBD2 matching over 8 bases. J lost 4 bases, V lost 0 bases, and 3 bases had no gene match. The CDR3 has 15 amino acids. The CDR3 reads CASSLALAGSDTQYF. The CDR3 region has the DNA TGTGCCAGCAGTTTAGCGCTAGCGGGCTCAGATACGCAGTATTTT.

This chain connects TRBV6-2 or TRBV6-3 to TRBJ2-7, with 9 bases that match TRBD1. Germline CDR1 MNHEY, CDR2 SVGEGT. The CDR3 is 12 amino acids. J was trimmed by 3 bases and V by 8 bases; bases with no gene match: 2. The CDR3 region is CASADRGYEQYF. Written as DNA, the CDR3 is TGTGCCAGCGCGGACAGGGGCTACGAGCAGTACTTC.

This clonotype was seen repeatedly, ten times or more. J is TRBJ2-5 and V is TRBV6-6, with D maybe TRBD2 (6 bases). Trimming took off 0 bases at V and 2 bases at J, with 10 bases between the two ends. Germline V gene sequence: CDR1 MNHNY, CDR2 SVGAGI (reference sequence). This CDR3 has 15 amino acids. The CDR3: CASSYSVAVQETQYF. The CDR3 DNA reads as TGTGCCAGCAGTTACTCCGTAGCGGTGCAAGAGACCCAGTACTTC.

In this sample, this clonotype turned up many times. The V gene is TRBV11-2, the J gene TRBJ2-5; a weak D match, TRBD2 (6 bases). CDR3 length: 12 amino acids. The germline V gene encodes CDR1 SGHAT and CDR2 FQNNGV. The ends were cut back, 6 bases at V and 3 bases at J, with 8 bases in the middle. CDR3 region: CASRGGEETQYF. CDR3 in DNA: TGTGCCAGCAGGGGAGGAGAAGAGACCCAGTACTTC.

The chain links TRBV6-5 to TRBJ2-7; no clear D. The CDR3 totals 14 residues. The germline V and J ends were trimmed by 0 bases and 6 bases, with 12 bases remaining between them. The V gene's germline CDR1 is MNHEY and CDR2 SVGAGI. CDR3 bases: TGTGCCAGCAGTTACTCGATAGCCGTGGGCGAGCAGTACTTC. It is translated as CASSYSIAVGEQYF.

This chain's CDR3 is CASSSRQPGLAGGSSYNEQFF. CDR3 bases: TGTGCCAGCAGTTCCCGACAGCCGGGACTAGCGGGAGGAAGCTCCTACAATGAGCAGTTCTTC. J is TRBJ2-1 and V is TRBV28, with 15 bases identical to TRBD2. The CDR3 is 21 residues long. The germline V gene encodes CDR1 MDHEN and CDR2 SYDVKM. The V segment lost 4 bases and the J segment 0 bases; nucleotides outside the gene matches: 13.

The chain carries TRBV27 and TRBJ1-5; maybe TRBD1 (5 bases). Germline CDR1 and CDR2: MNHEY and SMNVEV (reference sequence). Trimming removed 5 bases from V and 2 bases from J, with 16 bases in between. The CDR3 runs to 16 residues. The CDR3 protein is CASSQLGGSGNQPQHF. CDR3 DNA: TGTGCCAGCAGTCAACTGGGGGGGTCCGGCAATCAGCCCCAGCATTTT.